The rows below give T cell receptor beta chains drawn from one sample of a study of shared T cell receptors in the human thymus. The repertoire was sequenced with immunoSEQ multiplex PCR; TCRdb's copy has only in-frame clones and lacks some. The sample lists around 730,000 clones; approximately 85% were seen once. This sample also belongs to another study, concerning human thymus T cells.

Specimen: thymocytes. The receptors here all came from a girl under two years old with a congenital heart defect. Both conserved end residues are part of each CDR3. A D gene is named only where the DNA matches it firmly. Size is omitted from some rows. Given values are once, few, many or a class for expanded clones.

TGTGCTAGTGCCAACAGGGGGAACACCATATATTTT	CASANRGNTIYF	NA	TRBV12-5	TRBJ1-3	TRBD1
TGTGCCAGCAGCCTAGGGGGCCGGGACAGGGATCTACTGGGGCAGTTCTTC	CASSLGGRDRDLLGQFF	NA	TRBV14	TRBJ2-1	TRBD1
TGTGCCAGCAGTACAGGGGAGAACACTGAAGCTTTCTTT	CASSTGENTEAFF	once	TRBV5-6	TRBJ1-1	TRBD1
TGTGCCACCAGCAGAGTCGGGGATCGCTCCTACGAGCAGTACTTC	CATSRVGDRSYEQYF	NA	TRBV15	TRBJ2-7	NA
TGTGCTAGCCCGGAGGGTAACTATGGCTACACCTTC	CASPEGNYGYTF	NA	TRBV12-5	TRBJ1-2	NA
TGTGCCAGCAGTAAAAGGACAGCCTTGAACACTGAAGCTTTCTTT	CASSKRTALNTEAFF	NA	TRBV6-5	TRBJ1-1	NA
TGCAGCGCCCGGGGGTCAGATACGCAGTATTTT	CSARGSDTQYF	NA	TRBV29-1	TRBJ2-3	NA
TGTGCCAGCAGTTTTCTTGGAGGGTATGGCTACACCTTC	CASSFLGGYGYTF	NA	TRBV28	TRBJ1-2	NA
TGTGCCAGCAGGACAAAGAGAACAGGACCCCTTAACTATGGCTACACCTTC	CASRTKRTGPLNYGYTF	NA	TRBV2	TRBJ1-2	NA
TGCGCCAGCAGCCCGGACAGGGAGACCTATGGCTACACCTTC	CASSPDRETYGYTF	NA	TRBV5-1	TRBJ1-2	TRBD1
TGTGCCAGCAGCCCGGGCAGCGGGGGGGCCAGTTTCGCGAACACCGGGGAGCTGTTTTTT	CASSPGSGGASFANTGELFF	NA	TRBV9	TRBJ2-2	TRBD2
TGTGCCAGCAGTGAAGCTAACGGGGCAGGGGGCCGTACTGGAAACACCATATATTTT	CASSEANGAGGRTGNTIYF	NA	TRBV2	TRBJ1-3	TRBD1